These T cell receptor beta chains were read from a single sample in a study of blood T cell repertoires in COVID-19. The assay was immunoSEQ multiplex PCR, and TCRdb's table has in-frame clones only and misses some. The repertoire holds about 230,000 clones, with about 85% as singletons. The sequenced sample was peripheral blood. These receptors all come from a man aged 40-55 years with acute or convalescent COVID-19. Each CDR3 is given with its conserved first and last residue. D genes are given only for firm matches. Expanded clones are given a class, and other clones once, few, many or no size at all.

j_call,d_call,clone_size,v_call,cdr3_nt,cdr3_aa
TRBJ1-4,TRBD1,NA,TRBV28,TGTGCCAGCAGTCCCGAGGACAGGGTGGGTGAAAAACTGTTTTTT,CASSPEDRVGEKLFF
TRBJ2-7,NA,NA,TRBV4-3,TGCGCCAGCAGCCAACAGGGTTCCTACGAGCAGTACTTC,CASSQQGSYEQYF
TRBJ1-1,NA,NA,TRBV29-1,TGCAGCGCCTGGGGGGGAACTGAAGCTTTCTTT,CSAWGGTEAFF
TRBJ1-2,NA,NA,TRBV6-5,TGTGCCAGCAGTTACTCCGCCGCAGGGTCTGGCTACACCTTC,CASSYSAAGSGYTF
TRBJ1-6,NA,NA,TRBV7-9,TGTGCCAGCAGCTTAGCGGGCACGAGCTCCTATAATTCACCCCTCCACTTT,CASSLAGTSSYNSPLHF
TRBJ2-2,NA,NA,TRBV6-5,TGTGCCAGTACAGAGGGCGACACCGGGGAGCTGTTTTTT,CASTEGDTGELFF
TRBJ2-7,NA,NA,TRBV11-2,TGTGCCAGCAGCTTAGTTCATGGACTGAGCGAGCAGTACTTC,CASSLVHGLSEQYF
TRBJ1-1,NA,NA,TRBV7-8,TGTGCCAGCAGCCAGGGGACTGAAGCTTTCTTT,CASSQGTEAFF
TRBJ1-1,NA,NA,TRBV19,TGTGCCAGTAGTATCCCAGGGGATCCTGAAGCTTTCTTT,CASSIPGDPEAFF
TRBJ2-1,TRBD2,once,TRBV24-1,TGTGCCACCAGTGACGGACCGGGACTAGCGGCTTACAATGAGCAGTTCTTC,CATSDGPGLAAYNEQFF
TRBJ1-2,NA,NA,TRBV3-1/TRBV3-2,TGTGCCAGCAGCCCGCCAAAGGGGAACTATGGCTACACCTTC,CASSPPKGNYGYTF
TRBJ2-1,NA,NA,TRBV6-1,TGTGCCAGCAGTGAGTCTATTTATCGGTGGAATGAGCAGTTCTTC,CASSESIYRWNEQFF
TRBJ1-1,TRBD1,NA,TRBV29-1,TGCAGCATAAGACAGGGGAACACTGAAGCTTTCTTT,CSIRQGNTEAFF
TRBJ2-2,NA,NA,TRBV7-8,TGTGCCAGCAGCTTAGGGTTGGGGGGCACCGGGGAGCTGTTTTTT,CASSLGLGGTGELFF
TRBJ1-6,NA,NA,TRBV30,TGTGCCTGGGGGGGACAAAGGAGTTCACCCCTCCACTTT,CAWGGQRSSPLHF
TRBJ1-6,NA,NA,TRBV9,TGTGCCAGCAGCTCCGGGGGTCCACCCCTCCACTTT,CASSSGGPPLHF
TRBJ1-5,NA,NA,TRBV5-8,TGTGCCAGCAGCCGCCTACCTAATAGCAATCAGCCCCAGCATTTT,CASSRLPNSNQPQHF
TRBJ1-2,TRBD1,NA,TRBV2,TGTGCCAGCAGTGAGTTAGACAGGGCGAACTATGGCTACACCTTC,CASSELDRANYGYTF
TRBJ1-1,NA,NA,TRBV5-4,TGTGCCAGCAGCCCCGGGGATTCGAACACTGAAGCTTTCTTT,CASSPGDSNTEAFF
TRBJ2-2,TRBD2,NA,TRBV19,TGTGCCAGTAGTAGACTCATAGCGGGGGGAACCACCGGGGAGCTGTTTTTT,CASSRLIAGGTTGELFF
TRBJ1-2,NA,NA,TRBV2,TGTGCCAGCAGTGATAGGAGGTCTCTCTATGGCTACACCTTC,CASSDRRSLYGYTF
TRBJ1-1,NA,few,TRBV25-1,TGTGCCAGCAGGGGGCCCTTCCACACTGAAGCTTTCTTT,CASRGPFHTEAFF
TRBJ2-1,NA,NA,TRBV27,TGTGCCAGCAGTCCCGACCGGGGAGTCGGAGCAAACTACAATGAGCAGTTCTTC,CASSPDRGVGANYNEQFF
TRBJ1-1,NA,few,TRBV15,TGTGCCACCAGCAGAGAATCCGCGGGCAGATCTAACACTGAAGCTTTCTTT,CATSRESAGRSNTEAFF
TRBJ1-4,NA,NA,TRBV27,TGTGCCAGCAGACCCTTCGGGCATCAGGGCGGGGGAAAACTGTTTTTT,CASRPFGHQGGGKLFF
TRBJ1-2,NA,NA,TRBV11-2,TGTGCCAGCAGCTCCCCTAGGGGTCCCGTTAGCTACACCTTC,CASSSPRGPVSYTF
TRBJ1-6,NA,NA,TRBV4-1,TGCGCCAGCAGCCAAGGGGGAGGGAGGGATTCACCCCTCCACTTT,CASSQGGGRDSPLHF
TRBJ2-5,TRBD1,few,TRBV4-2,TGTGCCAGCAGCCGAAGTCCACAGGGGGAGACCCAGTACTTC,CASSRSPQGETQYF
TRBJ1-1,NA,NA,TRBV6-2/TRBV6-3,TGTGCCAGCAGTTACGTGGGGGGAAATACTGAAGCTTTCTTT,CASSYVGGNTEAFF
TRBJ2-5,TRBD1,NA,TRBV14,TGTGCCAGCAGCCAGCAGACAGGGCGGGAGACCCAGTACTTC,CASSQQTGRETQYF
TRBJ2-7,TRBD2,NA,TRBV5-6,TGTGCCAGCAGCTTGGGCGGGGGGCCCTCCTACGAGCAGTACTTC,CASSLGGGPSYEQYF
TRBJ2-5,NA,NA,TRBV19,TGTGCCAGTAGTATAGTAACAGGGGAGACCCAGTACTTC,CASSIVTGETQYF
TRBJ1-1,TRBD1,once,TRBV6-5,TGTGCCAGCAGTCGAGGACAGGGGATGTATGCTGAAGCTTTCTTT,CASSRGQGMYAEAFF
TRBJ1-2,TRBD1,NA,TRBV7-9,TGTGCCAGCAGCAGATTAGGACAGGGACGGTATGGCTACACCTTC,CASSRLGQGRYGYTF
TRBJ2-2,TRBD1,NA,TRBV6-5,TGTGCCAGCAGATCCCTGGACAGGGGGCGCGGGGAGCTGTTTTTT,CASRSLDRGRGELFF
TRBJ1-6,NA,NA,TRBV29-1,TGCAGCGTTGAAGGTGACGGGGGCTATAATTCACCCCTCCACTTT,CSVEGDGGYNSPLHF
TRBJ1-3,NA,NA,TRBV27,TGTGCCAGCAGTTTAAGACCCCCTGCCAGGTCTTCTCCTGGAAACACCATATATTTT,CASSLRPPARSSPGNTIYF
TRBJ1-1,NA,NA,TRBV19,TGTGCCAGTAGTATGGGGATACGGGGGGCAAGATTCTCGAACACTGAAGCTTTCTTT,CASSMGIRGARFSNTEAFF
TRBJ1-3,NA,NA,TRBV3-1/TRBV3-2,TGTGCCAGCAGCCCCAGAATCGGAAACACCATATATTTT,CASSPRIGNTIYF
TRBJ2-7,TRBD1,NA,TRBV19,TGTGCCAGTAGCCCGGGACAGGGGTTCGAGCAGTACTTC,CASSPGQGFEQYF
TRBJ2-1,TRBD1,NA,TRBV3-1/TRBV3-2,TGTGCCAGCAGCCAAGATCTGACAGGGGGGCGGGAGCAGTTCTTC,CASSQDLTGGREQFF
TRBJ1-1,NA,few,TRBV4-2,TGTGCCAGCAGCTCAGCAGGGCGCACTGAAGCTTTCTTT,CASSSAGRTEAFF
TRBJ1-1,NA,NA,TRBV19,TGTGCCAGTAGTATGATAACAGGGAACACTGAAGCTTTCTTT,CASSMITGNTEAFF
TRBJ1-5,NA,NA,TRBV20-1,TGCAGTGCTAGTCTTGATCAGCCCCAGCATTTT,CSASLDQPQHF
TRBJ1-2,TRBD1,NA,TRBV6-6,TGTGCCAGCAGTTACGGACAGGGGGCGCAGGGCTACACCTTC,CASSYGQGAQGYTF
TRBJ2-5,NA,NA,TRBV4-1,TGCGCCAGCAGCCAAGGGGGAGAGTACCAAGAGACCCAGTACTTC,CASSQGGEYQETQYF
TRBJ2-3,NA,NA,TRBV7-2,TGTGCCAGCAGCTTAGTGAGCGGGTCCTCCCGGGATACGCAGTATTTT,CASSLVSGSSRDTQYF
TRBJ1-2,NA,NA,TRBV2,TGTGCCAGCAACCCGGGTGAGCATATTGGCTACACCTTC,CASNPGEHIGYTF
TRBJ1-1,NA,NA,TRBV6-5,TGTGCCAGCTTCGGGGATAACACTGAAGCTTTCTTT,CASFGDNTEAFF
TRBJ1-2,NA,NA,TRBV7-2,TGTGCCAGCAGCTTACGTCAGAACTATGGCTACACCTTC,CASSLRQNYGYTF
TRBJ1-3,NA,NA,TRBV30,TGTGCCTGGAGTACAGGGAAGACTGGAAACACCATATATTTT,CAWSTGKTGNTIYF
TRBJ1-2,NA,once,TRBV18,TGTGCCAGCTCACCACCGGCGGTACCCTATGGCTACACCTTC,CASSPPAVPYGYTF
TRBJ1-4,TRBD1,NA,TRBV2,TGTGCCAGCGGGGACAGGGGGAATGAAAAACTGTTTTTT,CASGDRGNEKLFF
TRBJ1-4,TRBD1,few,TRBV27,TGTGCCAGCAGGCCTGGACAGGTCATAAATGAAAAACTGTTTTTT,CASRPGQVINEKLFF
TRBJ1-6,NA,few,TRBV5-5,TGTGCCAGCAGCTCTGAGGGAGGGCTAACAAAATCACCCCTCCACTTT,CASSSEGGLTKSPLHF
TRBJ1-1,NA,NA,TRBV13,TGTGCCAGCAGCGAAGGGGTGAACACTGAAGCTTTCTTT,CASSEGVNTEAFF
TRBJ2-1,TRBD2,NA,TRBV27,TGTGCCAGCGGACTAGCGCCCTACAATGAGCAGTTCTTC,CASGLAPYNEQFF